Sequencing of this T cell receptor (beta chain) was carried out in a study of shared clonotypes between healthy human individuals. Study observations and caveats: Rarefaction revealed incomplete sorted-subset sequencing despite large depth. Naive subsets usually exceeded memory subsets in estimated richness.

On this clone: Its cognate antigen is unknown.

Repertoires were generated with immunoSEQ multiplex PCR, while TCRdb's copy carries only in-frame clones and drops some. The profile covers a few million clones, with 80% to 95% appearing a single time and roughly 0.36% taken by the ten largest. The CDR3 is 17 residues long. The sequencing input was naive CD4+ T cells from PBMCs. Subset specified: CD45RA+ positively selected. The rearrangement links TRBV21-1 to TRBJ1-4. TRBV21-1 is given as a pseudogene. The receptor was isolated from a man in his late teens or twenties in good health. Some clones in this sample may be carry-over from other donors' samples. The CDR3, as DNA: TGTGCCAGCAGCAAAACGGCGGGGGACCCGTCGCGGGAAAAACTGTTTTTT. Encoded protein: CASSKTAGDPSREKLFF.